This is a list of T cell receptor beta chains from one sample in a study of blood T cell dynamics during melanoma immunotherapy. Here immunoSEQ multiplex PCR was the method, and the copy in TCRdb shows in-frame clones only, minus some. The repertoire holds around 20,000 clones, with roughly 89% as singletons. The specimen comprised blood, sampled from a patient treated with checkpoint blockade. The origin of the receptors is a human donor with melanoma. Both conserved end residues are trimmed from each CDR3. Fields, in order: V gene, J gene, D gene, CDR3 protein. A D gene is named only where the DNA matches it firmly.

TRBV5-5	TRBJ1-5	-	ASSPEGLGNQPQH
TRBV9	TRBJ1-5	TRBD1	ASSPGQLSNQPQH
TRBV6-6	TRBJ1-1	-	ASKVRGEAEAF
TRBV28	TRBJ1-5	-	ASRVGGGEPQH
TRBV28	TRBJ2-7	-	ASSFVSPYEQY
TRBV7-2	TRBJ2-7	TRBD2	ASSLARTSEQY
TRBV27	TRBJ2-7	-	ASSTGYGYEQY
TRBV5-6	TRBJ2-5	-	ASSFTSGPQETQY
TRBV29-1	TRBJ1-3	TRBD1	SVTGGPTGNTIY
TRBV7-7	TRBJ2-7	TRBD1	ASSLGAGQGYEQY
TRBV2	TRBJ2-7	TRBD2	ASLSPREGYEQY
TRBV7-2	TRBJ2-7	-	ASSFSGFANEQY
TRBV15	TRBJ2-7	TRBD2	ATSRVSGGRAYEQY
TRBV5-4	TRBJ2-1	-	ASSLDLGEQF
TRBV10-3	TRBJ1-2	-	AISEGRDNLYGYT
TRBV10-2	TRBJ2-5	-	ASSERKETQY
TRBV20-1	TRBJ2-7	-	SAAPDYEQY
TRBV5-1	TRBJ2-3	-	ASAYLADYTQY
TRBV5-8	TRBJ2-7	TRBD1	ASSLFPGQGAEQY
TRBV6-5	TRBJ2-1	TRBD2	ASSRDYYNEQF
TRBV5-6	TRBJ1-5	-	ASSFYTDGVLHQPQH
TRBV7-2	TRBJ2-5	-	ASSSSSALSNNQY
TRBV11-2	TRBJ2-7	TRBD1	ASSRTGAYEQY
TRBV11-2	TRBJ1-2	-	ASSLASREPS
TRBV7-6	TRBJ2-2	-	ASSQIHTGELF
TRBV30	TRBJ2-7	-	AWSSQMKQY
TRBV19	TRBJ2-6	-	ASSMRFVARLGSGANVLT
TRBV6-5	TRBJ1-2	TRBD1	ASSPYTTGGRGYT
TRBV19	TRBJ1-1	-	ASSIKGLNTEAF
TRBV5-1	TRBJ2-3	TRBD2	ASSPVLAGAADTQY
TRBV29-1	TRBJ2-7	TRBD1	SGRGQGGGEQY
TRBV2	TRBJ1-4	-	ASRVGTQNEKLF
TRBV27	TRBJ2-3	-	ASSLRGQPRGTQY
TRBV5-4	TRBJ2-7	TRBD2	ASSPGTRGSLSYEQY
TRBV18	TRBJ2-5	-	ASSPRTRAVRGETQY
TRBV6-5	TRBJ1-1	-	ATWFSKNTEAF
TRBV20-1	TRBJ1-2	-	SAMRDYGYT
TRBV6-1	TRBJ1-5	TRBD1	ASSEITGGWGPQH
TRBV18	TRBJ2-7	TRBD2	ASSTGGATYEQY
TRBV29-1	TRBJ2-7	TRBD1	SVGTDRRSYEQY